The 8 T cell receptor beta chains below all came from one sample that was sequenced in a study of identifying expanded T cells in peripheral blood. TCRdb's copy holds only in-frame clones and misses some; the assay was immunoSEQ multiplex PCR. The profile shows roughly 78,000 clones, almost 90% of them singletons. Material for sequencing was blood. The source is a person aged 18 to 75 in good health.

As for this clone: Additional DNA sequences in this sample encode the identical CDR3. The chain uses TRBV28 and TRBJ1-4, with 8 bases lining up with TRBD1. Trimming at V came to 6 bases and at J to 6 bases, leaving 12 bases not matched to a gene. CDR1 is MDHEN, CDR2 SYDVKM, per germline. CDR3 length equals 16 residues. CDR3 sequence (DNA): TGTGCCAGCAGGTCAGGGGGCGGAAGGTCGTATGAAAAACTGTTTTTT. Translated: CASRSGGGRSYEKLFF.

This sequence joins TRBV5-1 and TRBJ2-3, with D uncertain. The germline V gene has CDR1 SGHRS and CDR2 YFSETQ. This CDR3 region has 14 residues. Trimming took 4 bases from V and 0 from J, leaving 9 bases between them. CDR3 loop: CASSRRTSTDTQYF. The CDR3 coding sequence is TGCGCCAGCAGCAGGAGAACTAGCACAGATACGCAGTATTTT.

This clone was counted only a few times. The rearrangement links TRBV5-4 to TRBJ1-2; a possible D gene is TRBD1 (5 bases). The germline gives CDR1 SGHNT, CDR2 YYREEE (reference sequence). The V end lost 4 bases, the J end lost 5 bases, and 15 bases lay between the germline ends. CDR3 length equals 14 residues. The CDR3 DNA sequence: TGTGCCAGCAGCGAACCGACAGACCTTTATGGCTACACCTTC. This sequence encodes CASSEPTDLYGYTF.

This rearrangement joins TRBV6-5 to TRBJ1-6, with D possibly being TRBD1 (5 bases). Trimming took 2 bases from V and 6 from J, leaving 11 bases between them. CDR1 is MNHEY, CDR2 SVGAGI, per germline. This CDR3 has 15 amino acids. CDR3 residues: CASSYVGTLNSPLHF. The CDR3 coding sequence is TGTGCCAGCAGTTACGTGGGGACCCTTAATTCACCCCTCCACTTT.

The gene calls are TRBV18 and TRBJ1-2, with 7 bases that match TRBD1. The trim removed 6 bases at V and 2 bases at J, leaving 12 bases unmatched. The CDR3 runs 16 residues. In germline, CDR1 is KGHSH, CDR2 LQKENI. CDR3 sequence reads: CASSPAAGQINYGYTF. The CDR3 region has the DNA TGTGCCAGCTCGCCCGCAGCGGGACAGATAAACTATGGCTACACCTTC.

Only a few counts were recorded for this clone. V is TRBV11-2 and J is TRBJ1-6; D is undetermined. Germline lookup yields CDR1 SGHAT and CDR2 FQNNGV. Trimming stripped 4 bases from V and 7 bases from J, with 14 bases between. The CDR3 runs 15 residues. This chain's CDR3 is CASSSQWQDNSPLHF. The CDR3 DNA sequence: TGTGCCAGCAGCTCCCAGTGGCAGGACAATTCACCCCTCCACTTT.

The V gene is TRBV9, the J gene TRBJ1-2; D uncertain. Between the trimmed V and J ends, which lost 0 bases and 7 bases, there was a span of 16 bases. CDR1 is SGDLS and CDR2 is YYNGEE in the germline V gene. This CDR3 is 15 amino acids long. The CDR3 sequence is CASSVVPVVWCGYTF. The CDR3 nucleotides read TGTGCCAGCAGCGTAGTGCCGGTTGTATGGTGTGGCTACACCTTC.

The chain carries TRBV29-1 and TRBJ2-2; no definite D call. The V end was cut by 6 bases, the J end by 0 bases, with 8 bases between. The CDR3 loop spans 13 amino acids. From germline, CDR1 is SQVTM and CDR2 ANQGSEA. The CDR3 region is CSVRISNTGELFF. CDR3 in DNA: TGCAGCGTGCGGATTTCGAACACCGGGGAGCTGTTTTTT.